The source of this T cell receptor (beta chain) is a study of CD8+ T cells in alopecia areata. Extracted RNA was reverse transcribed into cDNA, the sequencing template. Libraries were prepared by immunoSEQ multiplex PCR; TCRdb keeps only in-frame clonotypes and omits some of them. The sample lists a few hundred thousand clones, 45% to 70% seen once, with 0.8% to 1% in the top ten. Sample treatment: oral pan-JAK inhibitor, 5-10 mg twice daily. This CDR3 has 14 amino acids. The ends lost 3 bases at V and 5 bases at J; junction bases unmatched: 8. Germline V gene sequence: CDR1 SGHRS, CDR2 YFSETQ. The chain uses TRBV5-1 and TRBJ2-7; 7 positions agree with TRBD1. This TCR was sampled from a human donor with alopecia areata. The material sequenced was CD4+ T cells sorted from blood, taken around week 54, from a patient treated with tofacitinib. The CDR3 bases are TGCGCCAGCAGCTCAGTCACAGGGGACGACGAGCAGTACTTC. Translating gives CASSSVTGDDEQYF. Filled out from reference TRBV5-1 and TRBJ2-7, the complete variable domain reads KAGVTQTPRYLIKTRGQQVTLSCSPISGHRSVSWYQQTPGQGLQFLFEYFSETQRNKGNFPGRFSGRQFSNSRSEMNVSTLELGDSALYLCASSSVTGDDEQYFGPGTRLTVT.